This T cell receptor beta chain is drawn from a study of sequential checkpoint blockade in melanoma. Study details: Randomization was 1:1 between first-line nivolumab→ipilimumab and ipilimumab→nivolumab. Maintenance nivolumab came after either treatment sequence.

Germline V gene data show CDR1 as MDHEN and CDR2 as SYDVKM. The CDR3 has 13 amino acids. V lost 5 bases to trimming and J lost 4 bases; unmatched junction nucleotides: 3. Documented treatment: randomized to nivolumab then ipilimumab (arm A) or the reverse (arm B). Patients had received no earlier DNA-damaging chemotherapy. Live CD3+CD8+ CD19− CD56− cells were sorted from PBMCs. Generated by immunoSEQ multiplex PCR, the TCRdb table keeps only in-frame clones and is missing some. The sample contains roughly 30,000 clones, approximately 86% of which appear only once. Sequences were derived from CD8+ T cells sorted from blood (inferred from file names), sampled from a patient given nivolumab and ipilimumab in sequence. This TCR came from a human donor with melanoma. V gene TRBV28 combines with J gene TRBJ2-3, with TRBD1 matching over 7 bases. In DNA form, the CDR3 reads TGTGCCAGCAGTCCCCAGGGGGCAGATACGCAGTATTTT. This gives the protein CASSPQGADTQYF.